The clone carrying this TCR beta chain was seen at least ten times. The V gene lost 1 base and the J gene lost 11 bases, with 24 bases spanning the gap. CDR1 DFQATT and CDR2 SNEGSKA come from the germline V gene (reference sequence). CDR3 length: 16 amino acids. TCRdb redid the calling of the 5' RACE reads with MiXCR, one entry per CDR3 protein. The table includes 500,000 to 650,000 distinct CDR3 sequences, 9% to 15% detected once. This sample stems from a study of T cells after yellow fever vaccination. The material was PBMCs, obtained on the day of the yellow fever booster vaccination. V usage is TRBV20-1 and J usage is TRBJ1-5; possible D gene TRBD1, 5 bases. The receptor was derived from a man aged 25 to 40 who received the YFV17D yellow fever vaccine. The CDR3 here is CSARGGPSGGAESQHF. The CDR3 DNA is TGCAGTGCTAGAGGCGGCCCATCGGGAGGGGCTGAGTCCCAGCATTTT.